This T cell receptor beta chain was observed in a study of radiotherapy plus CTLA-4 blockade in lung cancer. In the study overall: Objective responses were seen in roughly 20% of patients, disease control in over 25%.

Sequenced by immunoSEQ multiplex PCR; TCRdb stores in-frame clones only, minus some. The profile shows 78,000 or so clones, about 87% of them singletons. Notes on this clone: Its cognate antigen is unknown.

Notes on the study in general: Some TCR clones had been derived from tumors. These clones expanded in peripheral blood after radiotherapy plus ipilimumab.

V trimming: 2 bases; J trimming: 2 bases; junction bases outside the gene matches: 0. This CDR3 is 16 amino acids long. Germline values: CDR1 WNHNN, CDR2 SYGVQD (reference sequence). The sample in question was peripheral blood, obtained from a patient treated with radiotherapy plus ipilimumab. The chain combines TRBV10-1 with TRBJ2-1, with 13 bases aligning to TRBD2. The TCR sequence derives from a human donor with non-small cell lung cancer who had stable disease on radiotherapy plus ipilimumab. CDR3 sequence reads: CASSEGTSGTYNEQFF. Written as DNA, the CDR3 is TGCGCCAGCAGTGAGGGGACTAGCGGGACCTACAATGAGCAGTTCTTC.